The 30 T cell receptor beta chains reported below all come from one sample, sequenced in a study of blood T cell repertoires in COVID-19. Sequenced by immunoSEQ multiplex PCR; TCRdb stores in-frame clones only, minus some. The repertoire holds around 190,000 clones, with roughly four fifths as singletons. The sample taken for sequencing was peripheral blood. These receptors all come from a human donor in a cohort sampled during active COVID-19.

This clone was observed a handful of times. This chain joins TRBV24-1 and TRBJ2-2, with TRBD1 as a possible D gene (7 bases). The ends were cut back, 5 bases at V and 3 bases at J, with 12 bases in the middle. The CDR3 covers 15 residues. The V gene's germline CDR1 is KGHDR and CDR2 SFDVKD. CDR3 sequence: CATSARRGDTGELFF. The CDR3 DNA is TGTGCCACCAGTGCCCGCAGGGGGGACACCGGGGAGCTGTTTTTT.

The chain links TRBV7-8 to TRBJ2-7; 8 bases align to TRBD1. The CDR3 is made up of 16 amino acids. In germline, CDR1 is SGHVS, CDR2 FQNEAQ. V dropped 1 base and J dropped 5; count of bases not matched to a gene: 10. The CDR3 loop reads CASSLGGWTGRDEQYF. Here the CDR3 DNA reads TGTGCCAGCAGCTTAGGCGGGTGGACAGGGCGAGACGAGCAGTACTTC.

The rearrangement joins TRBV3-1 (or the pseudogene TRBV3-2) to TRBJ2-7; TRBD2 matches at 10 bases. Germline CDR1 LGHDT, CDR2 YNNKEL (reference sequence). V was pared by 3 bases and J by 2 bases, with 4 bases of the junction left unmatched. There are 15 residues in the CDR3. The CDR3 sequence: CASSQKREGTYEQYF. In DNA, the CDR3 is TGTGCCAGCAGCCAGAAGCGGGAGGGTACCTACGAGCAGTACTTC.

This chain links TRBV6-5 with TRBJ1-1; 8 nucleotides align to TRBD1. V was clipped by 2 bases and J by 1 base; unmatched bases: 3. This CDR3 is 15 amino acids long. Germline V gives CDR1 MNHEY, CDR2 SVGAGI. CDR3 amino acids: CASSYGTGSNTEAFF. The CDR3 coding sequence is TGTGCCAGCAGTTACGGGACAGGTTCGAACACTGAAGCTTTCTTT.

This rearrangement joins TRBV6-2 or TRBV6-3 to TRBJ2-3; 8 bases are shared with TRBD1. Germline CDR1 and CDR2: MNHEY and SVGEGT. Trimming at V came to 5 bases and at J to 4 bases, leaving 8 bases not matched to a gene. The length of the CDR3 is 15 residues. For the CDR3, the DNA is TGTGCCAGCAGTGATACAGGGGGACAGTCAGATACGCAGTATTTT. Its translation: CASSDTGGQSDTQYF.

This chain uses TRBV6-5 with TRBJ2-5; a weak D match, TRBD1 (7 bases). This CDR3 comprises 14 residues. Germline V lookup: CDR1 MNHEY, CDR2 SVGAGI. Deletions cut 2 bases from V and 4 bases from J, with 11 bases between. This CDR3 reads CASSYGGGIETQYF. CDR3 coding DNA: TGTGCCAGCAGTTACGGAGGGGGCATAGAGACCCAGTACTTC.

The CDR3 region is CASSTGTSGVLGEQYF. The CDR3, as DNA: TGCGCCAGCAGCACTGGGACTAGCGGGGTCCTGGGGGAGCAGTACTTC. The rearrangement links TRBV5-1 to TRBJ2-7, with TRBD2 matching over 13 bases. With V trimmed by 4 bases and J by 7 bases, 11 bases remained unmatched. From germline, CDR1 is SGHRS and CDR2 YFSETQ. The CDR3 has 16 residues.

V is TRBV6-2 or TRBV6-3 and J is TRBJ2-7, with 7 positions matching TRBD2. Germline V gene lookup returns CDR1 MNHEY and CDR2 SVGEGT. The length of the CDR3 is 12 residues. Germline trimming cut 6 bases from V and 3 bases from J; bases unmatched to any gene: 2. CDR3 in amino acids: CASSRTSYEQYF. The DNA for the CDR3 is TGTGCCAGCAGCCGGACTAGCTACGAGCAGTACTTC.

The chain uses TRBV6-2 or TRBV6-3 and TRBJ2-7; possible D gene TRBD2, 5 bases. The germline V gene has CDR1 MNHEY and CDR2 SVGEGT. The ends were cut back, 0 bases at V and 3 bases at J, with 12 bases in the middle. This CDR3 contains 15 residues. CDR3 region: CASSYSSGKSYEQYF. The CDR3 region has the DNA TGTGCCAGCAGTTACTCCAGCGGAAAGAGCTACGAGCAGTACTTC.

The V call is TRBV4-3, the J call TRBJ1-2; perhaps TRBD1 as D (6 bases). V dropped 1 base and J dropped 1 base, with 10 bases sitting between them. Germline V gene lookup returns CDR1 LGHNA and CDR2 YSLEER. The CDR3 has 15 residues. The CDR3 nucleotides are TGCGCCAGCAGCCAAGGGGACATATATAACTATGGCTACACCTTC. This translates into CASSQGDIYNYGYTF.

This clone was counted between two and nine times. The gene calls are TRBV7-2 and TRBJ1-1; D unclear. The CDR3 consists of 15 residues. The V gene lost 0 bases and the J gene lost 4 bases, with 12 bases spanning the gap. In germline, CDR1 is SGHTA, CDR2 FQGNSA. CDR3: CASSLAPDGSTEAFF. Here the CDR3 DNA reads TGTGCCAGCAGCTTAGCCCCGGACGGGAGCACTGAAGCTTTCTTT.

This clone occurred a few times. The chain employs TRBV6-5 and TRBJ2-2; D is perhaps TRBD2 (6 bases). Germline loops: CDR1 MNHEY, CDR2 SVGAGI. Trimming took 2 bases from V and 8 from J, leaving 9 bases between them. CDR3 length: 13 amino acids. CDR3 nucleotide sequence: TGTGCCAGCAGTTACGGCGGGGCAGGGGAGCTGTTTTTT. It is translated as CASSYGGAGELFF.

The V call is TRBV4-1, the J call TRBJ2-7; a possible D gene is TRBD1 (7 bases). Germline assignment: CDR1 MGHRA and CDR2 YSYEKL. This CDR3 is 15 amino acids long. V lost 0 bases and J lost 7, with 16 bases in between. The CDR3: CASSQDVGRGREQYF. The CDR3 nucleotides are TGCGCCAGCAGCCAAGATGTAGGCAGGGGGAGGGAGCAGTACTTC.

The gene calls are TRBV28 and TRBJ2-7, with a tentative D call TRBD1 (6 bases). From germline, CDR1 is MDHEN and CDR2 SYDVKM. This CDR3 has 14 residues. V shed 7 bases and J shed 2 bases, with 15 bases lying between them. The CDR3 DNA follows: TGTGCCAGCACGGGCAGGGGATTTACCTACGAGCAGTACTTC. It is translated as CASTGRGFTYEQYF.

This sequence joins TRBV7-9 and TRBJ2-7; 8 bases fit TRBD1. Germline V gene data show CDR1 as SEHNR and CDR2 as FQNEAQ (reference sequence). The CDR3 is made up of 15 amino acids. Trimming took 3 bases from V and 3 from J; bases not matched to a gene: 7. Here the CDR3 DNA reads TGTGCCAGCAGCTTGGTACAGGGGGATTTCTACGAGCAGTACTTC. Protein sequence: CASSLVQGDFYEQYF.

With respect to this clone: Other nucleotide sequences from this sample produce the same CDR3. This rearrangement joins TRBV6-5 to TRBJ1-5; a possible D gene is TRBD1 (6 bases). The germline V gene encodes CDR1 MNHEY and CDR2 SVGAGI. The CDR3 loop spans 14 amino acids. V was cut by 6 bases and J by 0 bases, with 9 bases left in between. CDR3 protein: CASRGTLSNQPQHF. The CDR3 DNA sequence: TGTGCCAGCAGAGGGACACTTAGCAATCAGCCCCAGCATTTT.

The chain joins TRBV27 to TRBJ1-5; TRBD1 matches 7 bases. CDR3 size: 14 residues. From germline, CDR1 is MNHEY and CDR2 SMNVEV (reference sequence). Trimming took 5 bases from V and 6 from J; bases not matched to a gene: 7. The CDR3 region is CASSRATGLQPQHF. CDR3 nucleotide sequence: TGTGCCAGCAGTCGAGCGACAGGGCTTCAGCCCCAGCATTTT.

The chain combines TRBV7-6 with TRBJ2-7, with TRBD1 as a possible D gene (6 bases). With 0 bases removed from V and 1 base from J, the gap between germline ends came to 10 bases. Germline CDR1 and CDR2: SGHVS and FNYEAQ. The CDR3 runs to 15 residues. The CDR3 DNA reads as TGTGCCAGCAGCTTAGCGGGTGGACAGTCCTACGAGCAGTACTTC. As protein: CASSLAGGQSYEQYF.

V and J are TRBV5-8 and TRBJ2-3, with a weak D call TRBD1 (6 bases). This CDR3 region has 12 residues. Trimming took 6 bases from V and 4 from J, leaving 9 bases between them. CDR1 is SGHTS and CDR2 is YDEGEE in the germline V gene. CDR3 DNA: TGTGCCAGCAACAGGGTCCCAGATACGCAGTATTTT. Its translation is CASNRVPDTQYF.

The chain links TRBV4-3 to TRBJ2-2; the match to TRBD2 covers 11 bases. The CDR3 spans 19 residues. Germline-derived CDR1 and CDR2 are LGHNA and YSLEER. J was trimmed by 4 bases and V by 0 bases; bases with no gene match: 10. As DNA, the CDR3 is TGCGCCAGCAGCCAAGATATGGTAGCGGGGGGGTTGAGCACCGGGGAGCTGTTTTTT. This gives the protein CASSQDMVAGGLSTGELFF.

This rearrangement joins TRBV19 to TRBJ1-5; 8 nucleotides agree with TRBD1. Germline lookup yields CDR1 LNHDA and CDR2 SQIVND (reference sequence). The CDR3 totals 13 residues. Germline trimming cut 6 bases from V and 6 bases from J; bases unmatched to any gene: 4. CDR3 residues: CASSLTGAQPQHF. CDR3 coding DNA: TGTGCCAGTAGCCTGACAGGGGCTCAGCCCCAGCATTTT.

This sequence joins TRBV25-1 and TRBJ2-2; 12 nucleotides match TRBD1. Germline V gene lookup returns CDR1 MGHDK and CDR2 SYGVNS. CDR3 length: 17 residues. V trimming: 5 bases; J trimming: 5 bases; junction bases outside the gene matches: 9. The CDR3 DNA sequence: TGTGCCAGCAGTCCTTCCCCGGGACAGGGGGCGACCGGGGAGCTGTTTTTT. This encodes CASSPSPGQGATGELFF.

The chain carries TRBV9 and TRBJ2-1, with D hard to call. CDR1 is SGDLS and CDR2 is YYNGEE in the germline V gene. This CDR3 spans 15 amino acids. The germline V and J ends were trimmed by 4 bases and 0 bases, with 11 bases remaining between them. The CDR3 DNA is TGTGCCAGCAGCTCCGTTCCGAGCTCCTACAATGAGCAGTTCTTC. Amino acid sequence: CASSSVPSSYNEQFF.

The chain links TRBV6-2 or TRBV6-3 to TRBJ2-7; TRBD2 agrees at 7 bases. This CDR3 contains 12 residues. Germline assignment: CDR1 MNHEY and CDR2 SVGEGT. The V and J ends lost 6 bases and 4 bases, in that order; junction bases with no gene match: 3. The CDR3 loop reads CASSRAGYEQYF. In DNA form, the CDR3 reads TGTGCCAGCAGCCGAGCGGGGTACGAGCAGTACTTC.

The DNA for the CDR3 is TGCGCCAGCAGCCTGGGGGCCGGCTATGGCTACACCTTC. It is translated as CASSLGAGYGYTF. The chain recombines TRBV4-3 with TRBJ1-2; possible D gene TRBD1, 6 bases. Germline V gene lookup returns CDR1 LGHNA and CDR2 YSLEER. This CDR3 spans 13 amino acids. Trimming removed 4 bases at V and 4 bases at J, with 10 bases between.

The rearrangement joins TRBV18 to TRBJ2-1; 12 bases match TRBD2. The germline V gene encodes CDR1 KGHSH and CDR2 LQKENI. Losses at the gene ends were 5 bases for V and 6 bases for J; bases not matched to a gene: 5. The CDR3 contains 15 residues. CDR3 coding DNA: TGTGCCAGCTCAAATGGACTAGCGGGGACCAATGAGCAGTTCTTC. This sequence encodes CASSNGLAGTNEQFF. The whole variable domain, remainder taken from reference TRBV18 and TRBJ2-1, is NAGVMQNPRHLVRRRGQEARLRCSPMKGHSHVYWYRQLPEEGLKFMVYLQKENIIDESGMPKERFSAEFPKEGPSILRIQQVVRGDSAAYFCASSNGLAGTNEQFFGPGTRLTVL.

This clone was seen a few times. This chain uses TRBV7-2 with TRBJ1-1, with D maybe TRBD1 (5 bases). Trimming stripped 5 bases from V and 0 bases from J, with 10 bases between. The germline CDR1 and CDR2 sequences are SGHTA and FQGNSA. The CDR3 is 14 residues long. CDR3 region: CASSATVMNTEAFF. Here the CDR3 DNA reads TGTGCCAGCAGCGCGACAGTCATGAACACTGAAGCTTTCTTT.

The chain links TRBV9 to TRBJ2-7; TRBD2 is a possible D gene (5 bases). The V gene's germline CDR1 is SGDLS and CDR2 YYNGEE. The V gene lost 0 bases and the J gene lost 7 bases, with 14 bases spanning the gap. The CDR3 consists of 14 residues. CDR3 in DNA: TGTGCCAGCAGCGTAGGTCCCCCGGGGTGGGAGCAGTACTTC. Protein product: CASSVGPPGWEQYF.

V gene TRBV29-1 combines with J gene TRBJ1-1; D not certain. This CDR3 has 13 residues. V gave up 6 bases and J gave up 3 bases, with 14 bases separating them. The germline V gene encodes CDR1 SQVTM and CDR2 ANQGSEA. CDR3 in amino acids: CSVLIGGDTEAFF. In nucleotides, the CDR3 is TGCAGCGTCCTAATCGGCGGGGACACTGAAGCTTTCTTT.

The chain has TRBV27 and TRBJ2-7; 10 nucleotides line up with TRBD2. V gave up 6 bases and J gave up 5 bases; unmatched junction bases: 10. This CDR3 contains 15 residues. Germline assignment: CDR1 MNHEY and CDR2 SMNVEV (reference sequence). CDR3: CASSPERLAGNEQYF. CDR3 bases: TGTGCCAGCAGCCCGGAACGACTAGCGGGCAACGAGCAGTACTTC.